One T cell receptor beta chain is described in this entry. These data belong to a study of Ad26.COV2.S vaccination and SARS-CoV-2 variants. As to treatment: 19 received Ad26.COV2.S at low or high dose, single or two shots; several received placebo; per-sample allocation not given. All samples were drawn on day 63, counting from the first vaccine or placebo injection. Sequencing used immunoSEQ multiplex PCR; TCRdb keeps in-frame clones, though not all of them. In the table there are more than 300,000 clones, 75% to 90% of which are singletons. This receptor was taken from a person between 18 and 59 years old who received the Ad26.COV2.S COVID-19 vaccine or a placebo. Sequencing used peripheral blood, obtained in a trial of Ad26.COV2.S vaccine versus placebo.

CDR3: CAWRDNLANTEAFF. The CDR3 DNA follows: TGTGCCTGGAGAGACAATCTGGCGAACACTGAAGCTTTCTTT. The V gene is TRBV30, the J gene TRBJ1-1; no clear D gene. V gave up 3 bases and J gave up 1 base, with 12 bases separating them. The V gene's germline CDR1 is GTSNPN and CDR2 SVGIG (reference sequence). There are 14 residues in the CDR3.